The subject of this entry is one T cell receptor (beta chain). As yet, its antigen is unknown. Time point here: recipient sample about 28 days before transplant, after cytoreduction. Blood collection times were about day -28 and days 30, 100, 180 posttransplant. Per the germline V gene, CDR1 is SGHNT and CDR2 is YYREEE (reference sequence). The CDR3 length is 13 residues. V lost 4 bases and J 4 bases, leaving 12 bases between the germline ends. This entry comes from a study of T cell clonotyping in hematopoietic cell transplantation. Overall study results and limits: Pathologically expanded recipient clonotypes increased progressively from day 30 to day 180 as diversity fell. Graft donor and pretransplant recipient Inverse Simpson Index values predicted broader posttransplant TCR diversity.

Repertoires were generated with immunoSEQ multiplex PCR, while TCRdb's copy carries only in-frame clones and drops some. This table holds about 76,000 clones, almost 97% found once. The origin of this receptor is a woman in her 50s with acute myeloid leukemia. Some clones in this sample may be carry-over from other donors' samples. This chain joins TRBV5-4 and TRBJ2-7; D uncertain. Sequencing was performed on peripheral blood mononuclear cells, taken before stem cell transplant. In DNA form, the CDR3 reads TGTGCCAGCAGCACCCTATCTAGTTACGAGCAGTACTTC. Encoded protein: CASSTLSSYEQYF. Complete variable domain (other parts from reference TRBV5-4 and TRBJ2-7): ETGVTQSPTHLIKTRGQQVTLRCSSQSGHNTVSWYQQALGQGPQFIFQYYREEENGRGNFPPRFSGLQFPNYSSELNVNALELDDSALYLCASSTLSSYEQYFGPGTRLTVT.